The T cell receptor beta chain under discussion was sequenced for a study of blood T cell repertoires in COVID-19. Participant ages covered about 18 to 95 years across around 22 US areas. In germline, CDR1 is LNHDA, CDR2 SQIVND (reference sequence). The CDR3 runs 13 residues. The V segment lost 4 bases and the J segment 10 bases; nucleotides outside the gene matches: 7. Measured with immunoSEQ multiplex PCR; TCRdb has only the in-frame clones, and not every one. The sample shows roughly 150,000 clones, about 80% of them seen only once. This TCR was sampled from an older woman in a cohort exposed to, infected with or recovered from COVID-19 (not recorded which). What was sequenced was PBMCs or T cells enriched from blood (not recorded which). The V and J genes are TRBV19 and TRBJ2-1; 7 nucleotides line up with TRBD2. For the CDR3, the DNA is TGTGCCAGTAGTAACCTGCGGGGGTCAGAGCAGTTCTTC. It encodes CASSNLRGSEQFF.